This TCR beta chain originates from a study of tumor and adjacent non-tumor tissue in lung cancer. As for the study in general: Each sample yielded 3.5 million to 5 million productive TCRbeta reads on average.

No cell sorting was done before RNA was extracted from the tissue. CDR3 length equals 12 residues. V was pared by 10 bases and J by 4 bases, with 10 bases between. Germline CDR1 reads MDHEN; CDR2 reads SYDVKM. Study results and limitations: Patients with more diverse tumor TCRs had worse survival.

TCRbeta libraries were built with three rounds of nested PCR, modified from ARM-PCR. TCRdb itself ran the multiplex PCR reads through MiXCR, one entry per CDR3 protein. The repertoire holds approximately 76,000 distinct CDR3 sequences, with around two thirds as singletons. With regard to this clonotype: Its antigen is as yet unknown.

The V and J genes are TRBV28 and TRBJ2-2; D unclear. Sequencing input: lung tumor tissue. This sequence was found in a woman in her seventies with non-small cell lung cancer. The CDR3 loop is CATRVGTGELFF. In nucleotides, the CDR3 is TGTGCCACCCGGGTGGGCACCGGGGAGCTGTTTTTT.